Listed below are T cell receptor beta chains from one sample, sequenced in a study of blood T cell repertoires in COVID-19. Data came from immunoSEQ multiplex PCR; TCRdb stores just in-frame clones and leaves some out. The profile covers 110,000 to 150,000 clones, with approximately 83% appearing a single time and about 8% taken by the ten largest. The sample consisted of peripheral blood. These receptor sequences come from a human donor in a cohort sampled during active COVID-19. CDR3s include the opening cysteine and the closing phenylalanine or tryptophan. D genes are given only for firm matches. Clone size appears in some rows only: once, few, many, or a class for an expanded clone.

d_call	clone_size	j_call	v_call	cdr3_length	cdr3_aa	cdr3_nt
-	once	TRBJ2-3	TRBV3-1/TRBV3-2	15	CASSQAGTEADTQYF	TGTGCCAGCAGCCAAGCCGGGACTGAAGCAGATACGCAGTATTTT
TRBD1	few	TRBJ1-5	TRBV18	18	CASSPLLSGQGNYQPQHF	TGTGCCAGCTCACCACTTTTGTCGGGACAGGGAAATTATCAGCCCCAGCATTTT
-	-	TRBJ1-1	TRBV7-9	16	CASSPGTSGLGTEAFF	TGTGCCAGCAGCCCGGGGACTTCCGGCTTGGGAACTGAAGCTTTCTTT
TRBD1	-	TRBJ2-7	TRBV7-9	16	CASSDDGTASFYEQYF	TGTGCCAGCAGCGACGACGGGACAGCTTCCTTCTACGAGCAGTACTTC
-	-	TRBJ2-7	TRBV28	14	CASSLPGVTYEQYF	TGTGCCAGCAGTTTGCCGGGTGTGACCTACGAGCAGTACTTC
-	-	TRBJ2-1	TRBV25-1	15	CASSRGGALYNEQFF	TGTGCCAGCAGTAGGGGCGGGGCTCTCTACAATGAGCAGTTCTTC
-	-	TRBJ1-1	TRBV5-8	15	CASSLGPDRNTEAFF	TGTGCCAGCAGCTTGGGACCGGACAGGAACACTGAAGCTTTCTTT
-	-	TRBJ1-2	TRBV3-1/TRBV3-2	14	CASSQGGQGSGYTF	TGTGCCAGCAGCCAAGGTGGGCAGGGCTCTGGCTACACCTTC
-	-	TRBJ2-7	TRBV5-1	16	CASSLGGAGPSYEQYF	TGCGCCAGCAGCTTGGGTGGGGCCGGACCTTCCTACGAGCAGTACTTC
TRBD1	few	TRBJ2-2	TRBV7-9	15	CASSLTGGSTGELFF	TGTGCCAGCAGCTTGACAGGGGGCAGTACCGGGGAGCTGTTTTTT
-	-	TRBJ2-1	TRBV7-9	13	CASSFRGYNEQFF	TGTGCCAGCAGCTTTCGAGGATACAATGAGCAGTTCTTC
TRBD2	-	TRBJ2-6	TRBV9	17	CASTRLAGGRGANVLTF	TGTGCCAGCACTCGACTAGCGGGGGGCCGAGGGGCCAACGTCCTGACTTTC
TRBD1	-	TRBJ1-3	TRBV7-8	14	CASSYRGSGNTIYF	TGTGCCAGCAGCTACAGGGGGTCAGGAAACACCATATATTTT
TRBD1	-	TRBJ2-3	TRBV28	17	CASSSRTGAFLTDTQYF	TGTGCCAGCAGTTCACGGACAGGGGCCTTTCTCACAGATACGCAGTATTTT
TRBD2	once	TRBJ2-3	TRBV5-1	17	CASSLAPGGGESDTQYF	TGCGCCAGCAGCTTGGCCCCGGGAGGGGGTGAGTCAGATACGCAGTATTTT
-	-	TRBJ1-1	TRBV6-5	13	CASSYGRRSEAFF	TGTGCCAGCAGTTACGGGAGGAGGTCTGAAGCTTTCTTT
-	-	TRBJ2-7	TRBV4-1	14	CASSTSQGTYEQYF	TGCGCCAGCAGCACGTCCCAGGGCACCTACGAGCAGTACTTC
-	-	TRBJ1-2	TRBV5-6	15	CASSADPSEGLGYTF	TGTGCCAGCAGCGCGGATCCTAGCGAGGGTTTGGGCTACACCTTC
-	-	TRBJ2-2	TRBV28	16	CASSFLDSSATGELFF	TGTGCCAGCAGTTTTTTGGACAGCTCCGCCACCGGGGAGCTGTTTTTT
TRBD2	once	TRBJ2-4	TRBV28	15	CASSSGGAERNIQYF	TGTGCCAGCAGTTCCGGGGGGGCCGAGAGAAACATTCAGTACTTC
-	-	TRBJ2-7	TRBV6-6	11	CASSSIYEQYF	TGTGCCAGCAGTTCCATTTACGAGCAGTACTTC
TRBD1	-	TRBJ2-2	TRBV15	16	CATSRVPGGNTGELFF	TGTGCCACCAGCAGAGTACCAGGGGGCAACACCGGGGAGCTGTTTTTT
TRBD1	-	TRBJ1-6	TRBV7-9	17	CASSKGQESSYNSPLHF	TGTGCCAGCAGCAAGGGACAGGAGAGCTCCTATAATTCACCCCTCCACTTT
TRBD1	-	TRBJ1-6	TRBV5-1	15	CASSPKGQYNSPLHF	TGCGCCAGCAGCCCCAAGGGACAGTATAATTCACCCCTCCACTTT
-	-	TRBJ2-4	TRBV14	13	CASSHRDSSIQYF	TGTGCCAGCAGCCACCGGGATAGTTCCATTCAGTACTTC
-	-	TRBJ2-1	TRBV7-9	15	CASSAGQSSYNEQFF	TGTGCCAGCAGCGCGGGACAGAGCTCCTACAATGAGCAGTTCTTC
-	-	TRBJ1-1	TRBV6-5	14	CASSYRSVNTEAFF	TGTGCCAGCAGTTACCGCTCGGTTAACACTGAAGCTTTCTTT
-	-	TRBJ1-2	TRBV10-1	13	CASSDSLTYGYTF	TGCGCCAGCAGTGACAGTCTCACGTATGGCTACACCTTC
TRBD1	-	TRBJ1-6	TRBV3-1/TRBV3-2	17	CASSQASTGVRNSPLHF	TGTGCCAGCAGCCAAGCCTCGACAGGGGTTCGTAATTCACCCCTCCACTTT
-	-	TRBJ2-1	TRBV9	12	CASSVSRNEQFF	TGTGCCAGCAGCGTGTCTCGGAATGAGCAGTTCTTC
TRBD1	-	TRBJ1-2	TRBV6-6	17	CASSRDPLDRGFYGYTF	TGTGCCAGCAGTCGCGATCCCTTGGACAGGGGGTTCTATGGCTACACCTTC
TRBD1	-	TRBJ2-7	TRBV6-5	15	CATSRHRGPSYEQYF	TGTGCCACCTCCCGACACAGGGGACCCTCCTACGAGCAGTACTTC
-	-	TRBJ2-7	TRBV20-1	14	CSASPGGRTHEQYF	TGCAGTGCTAGTCCGGGGGGCCGAACCCACGAGCAGTACTTC
TRBD1	-	TRBJ1-5	TRBV28	13	CASSFRGRGSQHF	TGTGCCAGCAGTTTTAGGGGGCGCGGGTCCCAGCATTTT
TRBD1	-	TRBJ2-7	TRBV4-1	16	CASSRSGTGISYEQYF	TGCGCCAGCAGCCGATCCGGGACAGGGATCTCCTACGAGCAGTACTTC
TRBD2	few	TRBJ2-3	TRBV7-3	16	CASSLTGLASGGTQYF	TGTGCCAGCAGCTTAACGGGTTTGGCTAGCGGGGGTACGCAGTATTTT
TRBD1	-	TRBJ2-7	TRBV24-1	14	CATSDLRTGYEQYF	TGTGCCACCAGTGATTTGCGGACAGGGTACGAGCAGTACTTC
-	-	TRBJ1-1	TRBV27	14	CASSLNPLNTEAFF	TGTGCCAGCAGTTTAAATCCTTTGAACACTGAAGCTTTCTTT
TRBD1	-	TRBJ1-6	TRBV7-2	15	CASSWRGGGDSPLHF	TGTGCCAGCAGCTGGCGAGGGGGCGGGGATTCACCCCTCCACTTT
TRBD1	-	TRBJ1-1	TRBV28	15	CASSSHRQGGTEAFF	TGTGCCAGCAGTTCACATAGACAGGGGGGGACTGAAGCTTTCTTT
TRBD1	-	TRBJ1-5	TRBV7-9	16	CASSLTGTGSNQPQHF	TGTGCCAGCAGCTTAACCGGGACAGGGAGTAATCAGCCCCAGCATTTT
-	-	TRBJ1-2	TRBV7-2	12	CASSLDGYGYTF	TGTGCCAGCAGCTTAGACGGCTATGGCTACACCTTC
TRBD1	once	TRBJ1-2	TRBV6-5	14	CASSKTGANYGYTF	TGTGCCAGCAGTAAGACAGGGGCTAACTATGGCTACACCTTC
-	few	TRBJ2-6	TRBV7-9	19	CASSTRGFGSYSGANVLTF	TGTGCCAGCAGCACAAGAGGTTTCGGTTCTTACTCTGGGGCCAACGTCCTGACTTTC